This TCR beta chain came from a study of memory CD4+ T cells and cytomegalovirus serostatus. Single viable CD3+CD4+CD8-CD45RO+ cells were sorted as the memory CD4+ T cells. Original analysis: After removing out-of-frame reads, approximately 2 million distinct TCRbeta sequences remained. Method: immunoSEQ multiplex PCR; TCRdb's copy keeps in-frame clones and lacks some. That table furnishes V, J and clone size, whereas the DNA furnished D and trimming. The sample comprises roughly 76,000 clones, around four fifths of which are singletons, and around 2.6% rests with the top ten. This CDR3 comprises 15 residues. V lost 5 bases, J lost 5 bases, and 18 bases lay in between. Per germline, CDR1 SGHVS and CDR2 FQNEAQ. Overall study findings and caveats: A US-trained random forest predicted CMV serostatus with median AUC around 0.9.

This clone has only one observation. Its specificity is not known. Sequencing was carried out using memory CD4+ T cells from blood. The sequence came from an adult in good health and CMV-seropositive. The chain uses TRBV7-8 and TRBJ2-5, with a possible D match to TRBD1 (6 bases). The CDR3 protein is CASSLPPTGRETQYF. DNA of the CDR3: TGTGCCAGCAGCCTCCCCCCGACAGGCCGGGAGACCCAGTACTTC.